Following are 30 T cell receptor beta chains from one sample sequenced in a study of cytomegalovirus exposure and HLA in healthy donors. The study ran its PCR with 60 Vbeta and 13 Jbeta primers. The protocol was immunoSEQ multiplex PCR, while the TCRdb copy is restricted to in-frame clones and leaves out a portion. The sample lists about 200,000 clones; approximately 86% were seen once. Sample: PBMCs. The receptors stem from a woman in her thirties in good health and CMV-seronegative.

The genes are TRBV19 and TRBJ1-1, with 7 bases lining up with TRBD1. Germline-derived CDR1 and CDR2 are LNHDA and SQIVND (reference sequence). This CDR3 region has 14 residues. J was trimmed by 4 bases and V by 2 bases; bases with no gene match: 4. In DNA form, the CDR3 reads TGTGCCAGTAGTATATCGGCAGGGGGCACTGAAGCTTTCTTT. Its translation is CASSISAGGTEAFF.

This clone was counted once. This sequence joins TRBV12-2 and TRBJ2-3; the table's D call, TRBD1, has no DNA check behind it. TRBV12-2 is flagged as a pseudogene. The CDR3 extends over 21 amino acids. The CDR3 DNA reads TGTGCAAGTCGCTTAGCCGGGACAGGGGCCTCCATAATCCTACGCACAGATACGCAGTATTTT. It specifies CASRLAGTGASIILRTDTQYF.

V is TRBV6-6 and J is TRBJ1-2, with 10 bases identical to TRBD1. CDR1 MNHNY and CDR2 SVGAGI come from the germline V gene (reference sequence). V lost 7 bases and J lost 8; bases outside the gene matches: 7. This CDR3 has 13 amino acids. Here the CDR3 reads CASTGTGEGGYTF. The DNA for the CDR3 is TGTGCCAGCACCGGGACAGGGGAGGGGGGCTACACCTTC.

This chain uses TRBV28 with TRBJ2-2; D is unclear. The CDR3 is 14 residues long. Trimming shortened V by 4 bases and J by 4 bases, and 10 bases separated the two germline ends. Germline CDR1 and CDR2: MDHEN and SYDVKM. The CDR3 loop reads CASSSGLITGELFF. For the CDR3, the DNA is TGTGCCAGCAGTTCGGGTCTTATCACCGGGGAGCTGTTTTTT.

In this sample, this clone turned up once. The gene calls are TRBV4-2 and TRBJ2-2; D is uncertain. The CDR3 loop spans 14 amino acids. Germline CDR1 is LGHNA and CDR2 is YNFKEQ. Trimming shortened V by 0 bases and J by 7 bases, and 9 bases separated the two germline ends. CDR3 in DNA: TGTGCCAGCAGCCAAGATAGAGGCTACGGGGAGCTGTTTTTT. Translated, it gives CASSQDRGYGELFF.

This clone was counted between two and nine times. This sequence joins TRBV9 and TRBJ2-3, with TRBD1 matching over 8 bases. V lost 3 bases and J lost 2; bases outside the gene matches: 2. The CDR3 extends over 14 amino acids. In germline, CDR1 is SGDLS, CDR2 YYNGEE. The CDR3, as DNA: TGTGCCAGCAGCGCGGGACAGGTCACAGATACGCAGTATTTT. Amino acids: CASSAGQVTDTQYF.

J is TRBJ2-7 and V is TRBV28, with a possible D match to TRBD2 (6 bases). Germline CDR1 and CDR2: MDHEN and SYDVKM. CDR3 size: 14 residues. V was clipped by 5 bases and J by 4 bases, with 15 bases between them. The CDR3 DNA follows: TGTGCCAGCAGTCTGGTGGGGGGAGCTTACGAGCAGTACTTC. It yields the protein CASSLVGGAYEQYF.

The sample holds a few counts of this clone. V usage is TRBV7-9 and J usage is TRBJ2-7, with 7 bases fitting TRBD1. With 6 bases clipped from V and 5 bases from J, the junction kept 10 bases outside the gene matches. Germline V lookup: CDR1 SEHNR, CDR2 FQNEAQ (reference sequence). The CDR3 has 14 amino acids. CDR3 sequence (DNA): TGTGCCAGCAGGAGTCGGGACAGATCAGACGAGCAGTACTTC. Translation: CASRSRDRSDEQYF.

CDR3: CASSLVGGRIHEQYF. The CDR3 coding sequence is TGTGCCAGCAGCTTGGTTGGCGGGAGGATCCACGAGCAGTACTTC. The chain carries TRBV5-8 and TRBJ2-7, with TRBD2 matching 8 bases. V gave up 0 bases and J gave up 5 bases; unmatched junction bases: 7. The CDR3 is made up of 15 amino acids. Per the germline V gene, CDR1 is SGHTS and CDR2 is YDEGEE.

The chain carries TRBV28 and TRBJ2-1; TRBD2 aligns across 8 bases. CDR3 length: 17 residues. The germline V gene has CDR1 MDHEN and CDR2 SYDVKM. Losses at the gene ends were 8 bases for V and 2 bases for J; bases not matched to a gene: 14. CDR3 DNA: TGTGCCAGCCGGGAGGGGGGACGGGCGGGGGCCTACAATGAGCAGTTCTTC. It encodes CASREGGRAGAYNEQFF.

The chain employs TRBV27 and TRBJ2-3; a weak D match, TRBD1 (6 bases). The CDR3 is 17 residues long. In germline, CDR1 is MNHEY, CDR2 SMNVEV (reference sequence). The germline V and J ends were trimmed by 5 bases and 0 bases, with 18 bases remaining between them. CDR3 amino acids: CASSKNPDSTSTDTQYF. The CDR3 coding sequence is TGTGCCAGCAGTAAAAACCCGGACAGCACTAGCACAGATACGCAGTATTTT.

The V gene is TRBV2, the J gene TRBJ2-7; TRBD2 agrees at 7 bases. CDR3 length equals 17 residues. CDR1 and CDR2 (germline): SNHLY, FYNNEI. After removal of 6 bases from V and 2 bases from J, the junction contained 16 bases not matched to a gene. The CDR3 region is CASRTPHRGTKAYEQYF. CDR3 sequence (DNA): TGTGCCAGCAGGACCCCCCATCGCGGGACTAAAGCCTACGAGCAGTACTTC.

V gene TRBV7-6 combines with J gene TRBJ2-7; the D gene is possibly TRBD2 (5 bases). Germline V gives CDR1 SGHVS, CDR2 FNYEAQ. V lost 5 bases and J 5 bases, leaving 22 bases between the germline ends. The CDR3 totals 16 residues. CDR3 region: CASSPVEGSAWDEQYF. The CDR3 nucleotides read TGTGCCAGCAGCCCTGTGGAAGGGAGTGCGTGGGACGAGCAGTACTTC.

The chain carries TRBV29-1 and TRBJ2-1; D ambiguous. V was pared by 4 bases and J by 5 bases, with 12 bases between. This CDR3 is built from 13 residues. The germline V gene has CDR1 SQVTM and CDR2 ANQGSEA. CDR3 protein: CSVVLNFNNEQFF. CDR3 nucleotide sequence: TGCAGCGTTGTACTGAATTTTAACAATGAGCAGTTCTTC.

The chain couples TRBV27 to TRBJ2-5; D is perhaps TRBD1 (6 bases). Trimming removed 5 bases from V and 1 base from J, with 14 bases in between. From germline, CDR1 is MNHEY and CDR2 SMNVEV (reference sequence). The CDR3 is 15 amino acids. CDR3 sequence reads: CASSPGQFSQETQYF. As DNA, the CDR3 is TGTGCCAGCAGTCCTGGACAGTTCTCCCAAGAGACCCAGTACTTC.

This chain joins TRBV5-6 and TRBJ2-3; 9 nucleotides agree with TRBD2. CDR1 and CDR2 from the germline V gene are SGHDT and YYEEEE. Trimming at V came to 2 bases and at J to 6 bases, leaving 4 bases not matched to a gene. CDR3 length: 14 amino acids. CDR3 DNA sequence: TGTGCCAGCAGCTTCTCTAGCGGGGACGATACGCAGTATTTT. Translation: CASSFSSGDDTQYF.

The count of this clone is one. The chain carries TRBV7-6 and TRBJ2-5, with D perhaps TRBD2 (6 bases). There are 15 residues in the CDR3. In germline, CDR1 is SGHVS, CDR2 FNYEAQ. The ends were cut back, 9 bases at V and 1 base at J, with 18 bases in the middle. This CDR3 reads CASKPFAGLQETQYF. CDR3 coding DNA: TGTGCCAGTAAACCCTTCGCGGGGCTCCAAGAGACCCAGTACTTC.

This chain connects TRBV27 to TRBJ2-2, with 7 bases that match TRBD2. This CDR3 is built from 15 residues. Germline V lookup: CDR1 MNHEY, CDR2 SMNVEV (reference sequence). Trimming took 7 bases from V and 4 from J; bases not matched to a gene: 9. The CDR3 DNA sequence: TGTGCCAGCAATCCCGGACTAGTGCCCACCGGGGAGCTGTTTTTT. Translated, it gives CASNPGLVPTGELFF.

This chain joins TRBV6-6 and TRBJ2-7; 12 bases match TRBD2. V was clipped by 6 bases and J by 4 bases; unmatched bases: 7. CDR3 length: 15 residues. Germline V lookup: CDR1 MNHNY, CDR2 SVGAGI (reference sequence). The CDR3 DNA reads TGTGCCAGCAGCACGACTAGCGGGGGAACTTACGAGCAGTACTTC. Residues: CASSTTSGGTYEQYF.

This chain uses TRBV5-5 with TRBJ1-2; perhaps TRBD1 as D (6 bases). The CDR3 consists of 16 residues. Germline V lookup: CDR1 SGHKS, CDR2 YYEKEE (reference sequence). The V end was cut by 4 bases, the J end by 3 bases, with 19 bases between. Here the CDR3 reads CASSAEAWTEHYGYTF. DNA for the CDR3: TGTGCCAGCAGCGCGGAAGCCTGGACAGAACACTATGGCTACACCTTC.

The J gene is TRBJ1-1, the V gene TRBV7-9; TRBD1 matches at 8 bases. The germline CDR1 and CDR2 sequences are SEHNR and FQNEAQ (reference sequence). The CDR3 is made up of 13 amino acids. The chain's CDR3 is CSGSQGEDTEAFF. The DNA of the CDR3 is TGTTCCGGCTCACAGGGGGAGGACACTGAAGCTTTCTTT.

The chain carries TRBV5-1 and TRBJ1-2; the match to TRBD1 covers 7 bases. The CDR3 length is 13 residues. Per the germline V gene, CDR1 is SGHRS and CDR2 is YFSETQ. V dropped 7 bases and J dropped 8; count of bases not matched to a gene: 11. The CDR3 DNA is TGCGCCAGCCGGACAGGAGCTTCGGGAGGCTACACCTTC. It specifies CASRTGASGGYTF.

This chain links TRBV2 with TRBJ2-6; TRBD1 is a possible D gene (5 bases). In germline, CDR1 is SNHLY, CDR2 FYNNEI. This CDR3 is 15 amino acids long. The V gene lost 7 bases and the J gene lost 0 bases, with 10 bases spanning the gap. This chain's CDR3 is CASNPDSSGANVLTF. The CDR3 DNA is TGTGCCAGCAACCCAGACAGCTCTGGGGCCAACGTCCTGACTTTC.

The chain carries TRBV2 and TRBJ2-2, with 11 bases fitting TRBD1. The CDR3 spans 14 residues. With 9 bases clipped from V and 5 bases from J, the junction kept 5 bases outside the gene matches. Germline CDR1 SNHLY, CDR2 FYNNEI. This CDR3 reads CASERDRGTGELFF. CDR3 in DNA: TGTGCCAGTGAAAGGGACAGGGGGACCGGGGAGCTGTTTTTT.

J is TRBJ1-1 and V is TRBV2, with D perhaps TRBD1 (5 bases). V lost 4 bases, J lost 4 bases, and 10 bases lay in between. Germline V gene data show CDR1 as SNHLY and CDR2 as FYNNEI. The CDR3 covers 13 residues. The CDR3 DNA sequence: TGTGCCAGCAGTGTCGGGGGAGTCACTGAAGCTTTCTTT. Residues: CASSVGGVTEAFF.

The V call is TRBV19, the J call TRBJ2-1, with 12 bases lining up with TRBD2. The CDR3 loop spans 16 amino acids. CDR1 LNHDA and CDR2 SQIVND come from the germline V gene (reference sequence). Trimming took 3 bases from V and 8 from J; bases not matched to a gene: 8. The CDR3 DNA follows: TGTGCCAGTAGTATGCTACTAGCGGGAGGAATCGATGAGCAGTTCTTC. This encodes CASSMLLAGGIDEQFF.

The chain employs TRBV10-3 and TRBJ1-1; 8 nucleotides line up with TRBD1. J lost 3 bases, V lost 5 bases, and 5 bases had no gene match. Germline V gene sequence: CDR1 ENHRY, CDR2 SYGVKD. The CDR3 covers 14 residues. The chain's CDR3 is CAISKTGVHTEAFF. The DNA of the CDR3 is TGTGCCATCAGTAAGACAGGGGTGCACACTGAAGCTTTCTTT.

The chain combines TRBV7-2 with TRBJ1-5; the D gene is possibly TRBD1 (5 bases). CDR1 and CDR2 from the germline V gene are SGHTA and FQGNSA. V was shortened by 1 base and J by 5 bases, with 6 bases between the two germline ends. The CDR3 covers 13 residues. This CDR3 reads CASSLGGDQPQHF. CDR3 bases: TGTGCCAGCAGCTTAGGGGGGGATCAGCCCCAGCATTTT.

The V gene is TRBV11-2, the J gene TRBJ2-1; TRBD2 aligns across 7 bases. The CDR3 is 17 amino acids. Trimming cost V 1 base and J 0 bases; bases outside gene matches: 6. CDR1 is SGHAT and CDR2 is FQNNGV in the germline V gene. This CDR3 is CASSLGASGSSYNEQFF. The CDR3 bases are TGTGCCAGCAGCTTAGGGGCTAGCGGCAGCTCCTACAATGAGCAGTTCTTC.

This chain connects TRBV5-1 to TRBJ1-1; 11 bases line up with TRBD1. Germline CDR1 reads SGHRS; CDR2 reads YFSETQ. This CDR3 contains 16 residues. After removal of 5 bases from V and 4 bases from J, the junction contained 10 bases not matched to a gene. CDR3 protein: CASRLFPGQGVTEAFF. CDR3 nucleotides: TGCGCCAGCAGACTATTTCCGGGACAGGGGGTCACTGAAGCTTTCTTT.